The present T cell receptor (beta chain) was sequenced within a study of CD8+CD57+ T cells in acquired aplastic anemia. The template for TCR beta VDJ and CDR3 sequence profiling was genomic DNA. In TCRdb, the reads were re-called with MiXCR into one record per CDR3 protein. The data contain about 400,000 distinct CDR3 sequences, approximately 70% of them singletons. Findings of the study overall: Patients and controls shared some 29 CD8+ CDR3 sequences, which appeared highly expressed in patients and within their immunodominant clones.

There are 12 residues in the CDR3. With 9 bases removed from V and 1 base from J, the gap between germline ends came to 9 bases. Germline-derived CDR1 and CDR2 are SNHLY and FYNNEI. This clonotype was recorded a few times. Antigen unknown. The sequencing input was sorted CD4+, CD8+, or CD8+CD57+ T cells (not recorded which) from PBMCs. The TCR sequence derives from a human donor in good health, serving as a control. The rearrangement joins TRBV2 to TRBJ1-1; a possible D gene is TRBD1 (6 bases). The CDR3 DNA reads as TGTGCCAGTGAACAGGGGAACACTGAAGCTTTCTTT. The encoded protein is CASEQGNTEAFF.